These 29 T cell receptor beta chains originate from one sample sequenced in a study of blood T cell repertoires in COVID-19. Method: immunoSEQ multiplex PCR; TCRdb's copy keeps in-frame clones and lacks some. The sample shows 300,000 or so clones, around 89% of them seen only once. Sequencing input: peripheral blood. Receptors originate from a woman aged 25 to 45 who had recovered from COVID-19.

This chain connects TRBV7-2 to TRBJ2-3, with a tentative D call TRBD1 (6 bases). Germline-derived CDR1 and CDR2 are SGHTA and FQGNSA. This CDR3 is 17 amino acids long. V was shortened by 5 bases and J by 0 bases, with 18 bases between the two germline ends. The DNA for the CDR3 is TGTGCCAGCAGCGCGAGCAGGGGCTCCCGGAGCACAGATACGCAGTATTTT. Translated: CASSASRGSRSTDTQYF.

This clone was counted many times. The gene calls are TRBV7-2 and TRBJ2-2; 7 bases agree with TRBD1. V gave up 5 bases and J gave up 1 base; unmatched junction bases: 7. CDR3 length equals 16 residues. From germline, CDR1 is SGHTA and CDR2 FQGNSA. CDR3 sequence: CASSTRTGKNTGELFF. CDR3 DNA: TGTGCCAGCAGCACTAGGACAGGAAAGAACACCGGGGAGCTGTTTTTT.

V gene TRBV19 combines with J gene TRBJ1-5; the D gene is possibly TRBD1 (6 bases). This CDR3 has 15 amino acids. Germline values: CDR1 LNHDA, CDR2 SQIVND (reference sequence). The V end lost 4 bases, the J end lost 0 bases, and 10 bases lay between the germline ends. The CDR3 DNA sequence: TGTGCCAGTAGTACGACAGGATATAGCAATCAGCCCCAGCATTTT. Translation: CASSTTGYSNQPQHF.

The CDR3: CASRGQGNTEAFF. The CDR3 DNA sequence: TGTGCCTCCAGGGGACAGGGGAACACTGAAGCTTTCTTT. The chain is built from TRBV30 and TRBJ1-1; the match to TRBD1 covers 9 bases. The V gene end was trimmed by 7 bases and the J gene end by 1 base; junction bases not matched to a gene: 4. The germline gives CDR1 GTSNPN, CDR2 SVGIG (reference sequence). This CDR3 is 13 amino acids long. The full variable domain, its missing parts supplied by reference TRBV30 and TRBJ1-1, is SQTIHQWPATLVQPVGSPLSLECTVEGTSNPNLYWYRQAAGRGLQLLFYSVGIGQISSEVPQNLSASRPQDRQFILSSKKLLLSDSGFYLCASRGQGNTEAFFGQGTRLTVV.

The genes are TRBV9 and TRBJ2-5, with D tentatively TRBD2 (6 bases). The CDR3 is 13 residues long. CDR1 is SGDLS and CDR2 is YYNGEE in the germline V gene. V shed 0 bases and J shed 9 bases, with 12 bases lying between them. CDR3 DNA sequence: TGTGCCAGCAGCGTAGAGGAGGGTAGGGCCCAGTACTTC. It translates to CASSVEEGRAQYF.

The CDR3 reads CSASGFQDGYTF. In DNA form, the CDR3 reads TGCAGTGCTAGTGGATTTCAGGATGGCTACACCTTC. The chain links TRBV20-1 to TRBJ1-2; no clear D gene. Germline CDR1 is DFQATT and CDR2 is SNEGSKA (reference sequence). V was pared by 3 bases and J by 6 bases, with 11 bases between. This CDR3 spans 12 amino acids.

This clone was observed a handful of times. The CDR3 nucleotides are TGTGCCACCAGTGCTCCGGACACTGAAGCTTTCTTT. Its protein product is CATSAPDTEAFF. This chain joins TRBV24-1 and TRBJ1-1; D is ambiguous. The CDR3 is 12 amino acids. V was clipped by 5 bases and J by 3 bases, with 6 bases between them. CDR1 is KGHDR, CDR2 SFDVKD, per germline.

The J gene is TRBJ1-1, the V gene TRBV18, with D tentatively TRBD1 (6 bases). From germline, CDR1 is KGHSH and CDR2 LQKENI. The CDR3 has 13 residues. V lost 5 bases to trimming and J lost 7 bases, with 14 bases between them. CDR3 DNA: TGTGCCAGCTCAGTGGCACAGGGTAATGAAGCTTTCTTT. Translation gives CASSVAQGNEAFF.

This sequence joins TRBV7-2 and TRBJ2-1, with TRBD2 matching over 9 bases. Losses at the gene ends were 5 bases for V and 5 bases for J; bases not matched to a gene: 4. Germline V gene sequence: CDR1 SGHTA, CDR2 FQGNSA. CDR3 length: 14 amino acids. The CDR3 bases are TGTGCCAGCAGCCCGGGACTAGCCAACAATGAGCAGTTCTTC. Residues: CASSPGLANNEQFF.

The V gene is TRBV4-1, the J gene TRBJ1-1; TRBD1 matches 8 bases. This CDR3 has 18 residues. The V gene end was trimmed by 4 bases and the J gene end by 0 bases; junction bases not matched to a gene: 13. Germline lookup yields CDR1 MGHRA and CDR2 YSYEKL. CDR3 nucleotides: TGCGCCAGCAGCCTCCTGGACAGGGCCAACGCCATGAACACTGAAGCTTTCTTT. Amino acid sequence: CASSLLDRANAMNTEAFF.

Here the CDR3 reads CASSPQTGRDTQYF. The CDR3 bases are TGTGCCAGCAGCCCTCAGACAGGGAGGGATACGCAGTATTTT. The chain recombines TRBV7-2 with TRBJ2-3, with TRBD1 as a possible D gene (7 bases). Germline loops: CDR1 SGHTA, CDR2 FQGNSA. Trimming took off 5 bases at V and 6 bases at J, with 15 bases between the two ends. There are 14 residues in the CDR3. Filled out from reference TRBV7-2 and TRBJ2-3, the complete variable domain reads GAGVSQSPSNKVTEKGKDVELRCDPISGHTALYWYRQSLGQGLEFLIYFQGNSAPDKSGLPSDRFSAERTGGSVSTLTIQRTQQEDSAVYLCASSPQTGRDTQYFGPGTRLTVL.

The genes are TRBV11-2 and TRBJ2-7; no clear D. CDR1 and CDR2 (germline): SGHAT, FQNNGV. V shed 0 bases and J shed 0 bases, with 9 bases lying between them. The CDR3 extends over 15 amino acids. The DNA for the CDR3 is TGTGCCAGCAGCTTAGATCAGGTTACCTCCTACGAGCAGTACTTC. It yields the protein CASSLDQVTSYEQYF. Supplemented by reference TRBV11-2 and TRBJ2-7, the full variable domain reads EAGVAQSPRYKIIEKRQSVAFWCNPISGHATLYWYQQILGQGPKLLIQFQNNGVVDDSQLPKDRFSAERLKGVDSTLKIQPAKLEDSAVYLCASSLDQVTSYEQYFGPGTRLTVT.

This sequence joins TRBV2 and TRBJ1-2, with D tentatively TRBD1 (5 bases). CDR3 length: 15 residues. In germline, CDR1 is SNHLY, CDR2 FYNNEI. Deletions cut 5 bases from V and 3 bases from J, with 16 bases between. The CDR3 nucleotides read TGTGCCAGCAGTCCAGGGCGGGACTCCTACTATGGCTACACCTTC. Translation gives CASSPGRDSYYGYTF.

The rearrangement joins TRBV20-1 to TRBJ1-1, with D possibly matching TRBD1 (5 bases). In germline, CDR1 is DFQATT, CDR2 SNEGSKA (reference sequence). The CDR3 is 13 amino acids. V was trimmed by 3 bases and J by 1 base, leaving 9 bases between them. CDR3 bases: TGCAGTGCTAGTGGGGCTGGGAACACTGAAGCTTTCTTT. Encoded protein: CSASGAGNTEAFF.

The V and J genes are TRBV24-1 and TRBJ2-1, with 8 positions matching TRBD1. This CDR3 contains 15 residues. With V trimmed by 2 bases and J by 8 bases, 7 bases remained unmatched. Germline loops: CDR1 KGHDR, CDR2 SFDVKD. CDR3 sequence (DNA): TGTGCCACCAGTGATTCAACGGACAGGGTCGATGAGCAGTTCTTC. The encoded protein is CATSDSTDRVDEQFF.

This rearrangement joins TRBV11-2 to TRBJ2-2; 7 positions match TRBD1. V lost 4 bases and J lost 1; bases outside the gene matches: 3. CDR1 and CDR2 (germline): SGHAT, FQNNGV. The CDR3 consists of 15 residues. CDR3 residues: CASSSRTGNTGELFF. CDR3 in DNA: TGTGCCAGCAGCTCACGGACAGGGAACACCGGGGAGCTGTTTTTT.

CDR3 coding DNA: TGCGCCAGCAGCTGGGGGTCTAGCGGCGAAGAGACCCAGTACTTC. Protein product: CASSWGSSGEETQYF. V usage is TRBV5-1 and J usage is TRBJ2-5; 7 bases are a match to TRBD2. The CDR3 spans 15 residues. Germline loops: CDR1 SGHRS, CDR2 YFSETQ. After removal of 3 bases from V and 3 bases from J, the junction contained 8 bases not matched to a gene. The full variable domain, with the rest looked up from reference TRBV5-1 and TRBJ2-5, is KAGVTQTPRYLIKTRGQQVTLSCSPISGHRSVSWYQQTPGQGLQFLFEYFSETQRNKGNFPGRFSGRQFSNSRSEMNVSTLELGDSALYLCASSWGSSGEETQYFGPGTRLLVL.

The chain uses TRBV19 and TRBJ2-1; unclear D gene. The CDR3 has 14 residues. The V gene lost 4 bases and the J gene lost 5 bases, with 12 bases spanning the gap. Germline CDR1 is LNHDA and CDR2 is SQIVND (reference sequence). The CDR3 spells CASSKPPTNNEQFF. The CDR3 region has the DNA TGTGCCAGTAGTAAGCCACCCACTAACAATGAGCAGTTCTTC.

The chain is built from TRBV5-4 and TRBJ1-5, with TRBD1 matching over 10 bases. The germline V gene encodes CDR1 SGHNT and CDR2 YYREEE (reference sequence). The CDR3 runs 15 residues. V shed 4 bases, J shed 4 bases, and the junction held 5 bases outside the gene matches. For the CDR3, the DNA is TGTGCCAGCAGCATTGGGACAGGGGAGAATCAGCCCCAGCATTTT. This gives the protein CASSIGTGENQPQHF.

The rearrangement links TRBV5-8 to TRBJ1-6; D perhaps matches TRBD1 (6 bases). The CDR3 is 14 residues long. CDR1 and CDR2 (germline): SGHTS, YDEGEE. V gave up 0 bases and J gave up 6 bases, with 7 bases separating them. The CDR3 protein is CASSLGRGNSPLHF. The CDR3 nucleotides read TGTGCCAGCAGCTTGGGCAGGGGTAATTCACCCCTCCACTTT.

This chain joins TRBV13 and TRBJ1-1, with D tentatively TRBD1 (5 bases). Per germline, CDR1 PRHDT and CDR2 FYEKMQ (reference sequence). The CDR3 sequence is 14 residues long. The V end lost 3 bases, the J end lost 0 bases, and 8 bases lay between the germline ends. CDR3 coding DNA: TGTGCCAGCAGCTTGGGAGGGGTGAACACTGAAGCTTTCTTT. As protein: CASSLGGVNTEAFF.

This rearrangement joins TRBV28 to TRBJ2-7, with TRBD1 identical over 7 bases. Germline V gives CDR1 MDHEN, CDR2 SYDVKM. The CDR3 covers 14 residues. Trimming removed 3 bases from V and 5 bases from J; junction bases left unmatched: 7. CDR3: CASSFIGQVNEQYF. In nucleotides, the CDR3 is TGTGCCAGCAGTTTTATAGGACAGGTCAACGAGCAGTACTTC. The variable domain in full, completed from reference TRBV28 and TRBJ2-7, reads DVKVTQSSRYLVKRTGEKVFLECVQDMDHENMFWYRQDPGLGLRLIYFSYDVKMKEKGDIPEGYSVSREKKERFSLILESASTNQTSMYLCASSFIGQVNEQYFGPGTRLTVT.

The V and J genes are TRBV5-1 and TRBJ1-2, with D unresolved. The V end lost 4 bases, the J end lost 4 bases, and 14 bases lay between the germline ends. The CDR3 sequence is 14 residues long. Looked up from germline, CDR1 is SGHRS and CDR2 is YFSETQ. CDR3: CASSLLRGSYGYTF. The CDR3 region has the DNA TGCGCCAGCAGCCTCCTTCGGGGATCCTATGGCTACACCTTC.

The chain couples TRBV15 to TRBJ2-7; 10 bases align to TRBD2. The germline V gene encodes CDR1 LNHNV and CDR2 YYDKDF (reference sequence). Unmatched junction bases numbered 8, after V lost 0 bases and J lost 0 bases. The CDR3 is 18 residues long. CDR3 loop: CATSRDVGRTSGSYEQYF. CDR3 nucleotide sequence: TGTGCCACCAGCAGAGATGTAGGAAGGACTAGCGGCTCCTACGAGCAGTACTTC. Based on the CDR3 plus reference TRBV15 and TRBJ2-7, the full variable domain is DAMVIQNPRYQVTQFGKPVTLSCSQTLNHNVMYWYQQKSSQAPKLLFHYYDKDFNNEADTPDNFQSRRPNTSFCFLDIRSPGLGDTAMYLCATSRDVGRTSGSYEQYFGPGTRLTVT.

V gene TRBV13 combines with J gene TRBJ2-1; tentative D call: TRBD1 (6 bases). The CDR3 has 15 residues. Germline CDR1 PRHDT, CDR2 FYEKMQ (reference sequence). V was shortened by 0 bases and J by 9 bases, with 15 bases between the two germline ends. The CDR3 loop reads CASSLGTGPLLEQFF. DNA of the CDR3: TGTGCCAGCAGCTTAGGGACAGGACCTCTTCTTGAGCAGTTCTTC.

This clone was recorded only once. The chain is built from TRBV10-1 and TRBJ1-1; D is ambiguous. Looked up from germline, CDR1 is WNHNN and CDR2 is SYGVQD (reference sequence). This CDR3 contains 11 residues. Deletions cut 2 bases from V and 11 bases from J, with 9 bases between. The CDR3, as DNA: TGCGCCAGCAGTGAGGACTTGTGGGCTTTCTTT. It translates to CASSEDLWAFF.

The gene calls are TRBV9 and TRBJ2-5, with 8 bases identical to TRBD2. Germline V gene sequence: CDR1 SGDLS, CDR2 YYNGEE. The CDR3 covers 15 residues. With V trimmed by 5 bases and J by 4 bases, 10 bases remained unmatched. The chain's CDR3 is CASSPTGGLLETQYF. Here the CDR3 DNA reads TGTGCCAGCAGTCCCACGGGGGGGCTGTTAGAGACCCAGTACTTC.

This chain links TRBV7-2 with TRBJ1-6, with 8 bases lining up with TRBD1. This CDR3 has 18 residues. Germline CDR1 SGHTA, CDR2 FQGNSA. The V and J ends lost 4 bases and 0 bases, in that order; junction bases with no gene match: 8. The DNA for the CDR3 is TGTGCCAGCAGCTCCGGGACAGGCCTCAGCTCCTATAATTCACCCCTCCACTTT. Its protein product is CASSSGTGLSSYNSPLHF.

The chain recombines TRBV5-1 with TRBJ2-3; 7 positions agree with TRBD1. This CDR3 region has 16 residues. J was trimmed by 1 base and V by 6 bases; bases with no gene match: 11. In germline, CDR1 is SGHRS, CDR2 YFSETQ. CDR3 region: CASTVKVQGGTDTQYF. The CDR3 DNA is TGCGCCAGCACCGTCAAGGTCCAGGGGGGCACAGATACGCAGTATTTT. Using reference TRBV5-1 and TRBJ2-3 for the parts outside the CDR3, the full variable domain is KAGVTQTPRYLIKTRGQQVTLSCSPISGHRSVSWYQQTPGQGLQFLFEYFSETQRNKGNFPGRFSGRQFSNSRSEMNVSTLELGDSALYLCASTVKVQGGTDTQYFGPGTRLTVL.